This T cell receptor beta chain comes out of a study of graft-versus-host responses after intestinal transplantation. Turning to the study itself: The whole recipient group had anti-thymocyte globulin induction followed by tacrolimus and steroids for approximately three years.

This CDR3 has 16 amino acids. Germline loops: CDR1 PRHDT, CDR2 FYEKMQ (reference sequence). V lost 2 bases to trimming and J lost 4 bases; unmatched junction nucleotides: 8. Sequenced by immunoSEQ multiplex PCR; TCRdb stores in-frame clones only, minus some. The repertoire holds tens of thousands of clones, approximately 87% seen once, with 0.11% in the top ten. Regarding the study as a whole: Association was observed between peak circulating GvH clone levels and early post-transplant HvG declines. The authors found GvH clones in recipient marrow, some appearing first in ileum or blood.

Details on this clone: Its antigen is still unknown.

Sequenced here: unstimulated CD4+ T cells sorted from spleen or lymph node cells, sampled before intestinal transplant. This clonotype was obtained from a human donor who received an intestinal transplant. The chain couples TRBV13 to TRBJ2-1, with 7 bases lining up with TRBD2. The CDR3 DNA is TGTGCCAGCAGCTTACGGATGTGGGGGGGGTACAATGAGCAGTTCTTC. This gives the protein CASSLRMWGGYNEQFF.